This T cell receptor (beta chain) was sequenced during a study of CD8 T cells in Susac syndrome. Reverse transcription of about 0.45 to 1 ug RNA was performed with random hexamers. The authors amplified TCR beta CDR3 across 54 Vbeta and 13 Jbeta using immunoSEQ multiplex PCR. TCRdb reprocessed the immunoSEQ multiplex PCR reads via MiXCR and lists one record per CDR3 protein. The table records a few hundred thousand distinct CDR3 sequences, about 95% of them present only once. From blood CD8+ and CD4+ T cells, TCR beta sequences were generated. Patients with stable or active relapsing-remitting disease, all of them treatment-naive, made up the multiple sclerosis controls. Isolation of CD8+ and CD4+ T cells was performed negatively, whereas enrichment of TEMRA cells was done by FACS. This sequence originates from a human donor with multiple sclerosis. The sequencing input was CD4+ T cells from PBMCs.

The CDR3 loop is CSARDPGAWETQYF. The DNA for the CDR3 is TGCAGTGCTAGAGATCCAGGGGCCTGGGAGACCCAGTACTTC. The chain couples TRBV20-1 to TRBJ2-5; TRBD1 might be the D (6 bases). Germline V gene lookup returns CDR1 DFQATT and CDR2 SNEGSKA (reference sequence). The ends were cut back, 0 bases at V and 5 bases at J, with 13 bases in the middle. The CDR3 extends over 14 amino acids.